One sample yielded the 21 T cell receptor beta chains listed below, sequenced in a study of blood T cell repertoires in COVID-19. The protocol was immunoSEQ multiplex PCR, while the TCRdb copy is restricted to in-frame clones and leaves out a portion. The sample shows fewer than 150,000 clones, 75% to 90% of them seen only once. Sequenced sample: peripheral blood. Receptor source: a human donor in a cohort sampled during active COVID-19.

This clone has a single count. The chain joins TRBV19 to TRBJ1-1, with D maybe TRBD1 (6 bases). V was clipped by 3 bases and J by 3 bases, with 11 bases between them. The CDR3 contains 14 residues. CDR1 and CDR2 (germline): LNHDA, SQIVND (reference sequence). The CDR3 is CASSMGGLDTEAFF. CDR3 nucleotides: TGTGCCAGTAGTATGGGGGGGCTGGACACTGAAGCTTTCTTT. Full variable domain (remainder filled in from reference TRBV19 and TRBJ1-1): DGGITQSPKYLFRKEGQNVTLSCEQNLNHDAMYWYRQDPGQGLRLIYYSQIVNDFQKGDIAEGYSVSREKKESFPLTVTSAQKNPTAFYLCASSMGGLDTEAFFGQGTRLTVV.

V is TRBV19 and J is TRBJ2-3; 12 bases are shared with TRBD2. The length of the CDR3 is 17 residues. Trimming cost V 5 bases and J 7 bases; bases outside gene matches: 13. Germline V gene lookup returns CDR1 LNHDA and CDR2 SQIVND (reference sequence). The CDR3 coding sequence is TGTGCCAGTAGTCCCTCCCGATCTAGCGGGGGGGCCTATACGCAGTATTTT. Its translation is CASSPSRSSGGAYTQYF. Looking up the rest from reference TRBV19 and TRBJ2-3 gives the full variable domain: DGGITQSPKYLFRKEGQNVTLSCEQNLNHDAMYWYRQDPGQGLRLIYYSQIVNDFQKGDIAEGYSVSREKKESFPLTVTSAQKNPTAFYLCASSPSRSSGGAYTQYFGPGTRLTVL.

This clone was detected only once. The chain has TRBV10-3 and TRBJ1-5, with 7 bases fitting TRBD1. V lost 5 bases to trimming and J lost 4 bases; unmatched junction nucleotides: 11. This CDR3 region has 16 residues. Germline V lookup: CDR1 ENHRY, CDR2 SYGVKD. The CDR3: CAISNNDRVGNQPQHF. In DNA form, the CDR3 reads TGTGCCATCAGTAACAACGACAGGGTAGGGAATCAGCCCCAGCATTTT.

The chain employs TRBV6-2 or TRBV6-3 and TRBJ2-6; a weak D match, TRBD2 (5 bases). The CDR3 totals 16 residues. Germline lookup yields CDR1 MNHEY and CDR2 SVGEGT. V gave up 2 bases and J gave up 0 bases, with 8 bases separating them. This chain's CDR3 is CASSYHRGSGANVLTF. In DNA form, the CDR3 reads TGTGCCAGCAGTTACCACCGGGGCTCTGGGGCCAACGTCCTGACTTTC.

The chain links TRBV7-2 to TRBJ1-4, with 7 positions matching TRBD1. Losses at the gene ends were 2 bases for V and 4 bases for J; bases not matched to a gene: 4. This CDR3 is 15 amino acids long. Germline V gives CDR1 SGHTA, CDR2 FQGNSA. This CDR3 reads CASSLQGGVNEKLFF. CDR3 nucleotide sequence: TGTGCCAGCAGCTTACAAGGGGGCGTTAATGAAAAACTGTTTTTT.

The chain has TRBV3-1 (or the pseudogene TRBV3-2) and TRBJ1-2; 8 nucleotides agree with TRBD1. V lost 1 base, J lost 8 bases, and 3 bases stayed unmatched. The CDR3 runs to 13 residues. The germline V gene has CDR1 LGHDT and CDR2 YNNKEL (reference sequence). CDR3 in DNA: TGTGCCAGCAGCCAAGGACAGGGGCGCGGCTACACCTTC. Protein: CASSQGQGRGYTF.

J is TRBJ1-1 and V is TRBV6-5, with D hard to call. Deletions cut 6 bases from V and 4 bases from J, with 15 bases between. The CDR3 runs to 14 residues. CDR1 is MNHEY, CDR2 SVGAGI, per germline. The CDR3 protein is CASSTARVVTEAFF. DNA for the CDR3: TGTGCCAGCAGCACGGCGAGGGTTGTCACTGAAGCTTTCTTT.

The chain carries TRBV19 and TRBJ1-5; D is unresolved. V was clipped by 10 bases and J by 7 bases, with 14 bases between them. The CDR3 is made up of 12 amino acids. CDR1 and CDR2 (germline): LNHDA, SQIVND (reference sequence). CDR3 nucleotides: TGTGCCACCCACGGGGAAGGACAGCCCCAGCATTTT. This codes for CATHGEGQPQHF. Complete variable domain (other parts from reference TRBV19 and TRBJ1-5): DGGITQSPKYLFRKEGQNVTLSCEQNLNHDAMYWYRQDPGQGLRLIYYSQIVNDFQKGDIAEGYSVSREKKESFPLTVTSAQKNPTAFYLCATHGEGQPQHFGDGTRLSIL.

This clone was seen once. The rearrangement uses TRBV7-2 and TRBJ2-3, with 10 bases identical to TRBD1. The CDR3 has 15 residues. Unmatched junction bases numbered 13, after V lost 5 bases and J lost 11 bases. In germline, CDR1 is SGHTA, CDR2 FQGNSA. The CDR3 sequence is CASSLGQGSPSVQYF. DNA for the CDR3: TGTGCCAGCAGCCTGGGACAGGGGTCGCCTTCGGTGCAGTATTTT.

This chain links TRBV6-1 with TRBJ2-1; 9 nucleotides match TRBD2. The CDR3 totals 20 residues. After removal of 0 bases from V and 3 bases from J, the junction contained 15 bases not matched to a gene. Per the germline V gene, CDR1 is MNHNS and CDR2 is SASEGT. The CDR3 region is CASSEAGAGGSRWIYNEQFF. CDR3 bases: TGTGCCAGCAGTGAAGCGGGGGCGGGGGGGAGTCGTTGGATCTACAATGAGCAGTTCTTC.

The CDR3 is CASEDSLGDIQYF. Here the CDR3 DNA reads TGTGCCAGCGAGGACAGTCTGGGGGACATTCAGTACTTC. The chain links TRBV5-4 to TRBJ2-4, with TRBD1 as a possible D gene (6 bases). CDR3 length: 13 amino acids. Trimming removed 7 bases at V and 8 bases at J, with 16 bases between. From germline, CDR1 is SGHNT and CDR2 YYREEE (reference sequence). Variable domain in full (rest from reference TRBV5-4 and TRBJ2-4): ETGVTQSPTHLIKTRGQQVTLRCSSQSGHNTVSWYQQALGQGPQFIFQYYREEENGRGNFPPRFSGLQFPNYSSELNVNALELDDSALYLCASEDSLGDIQYFGAGTRLSVL.

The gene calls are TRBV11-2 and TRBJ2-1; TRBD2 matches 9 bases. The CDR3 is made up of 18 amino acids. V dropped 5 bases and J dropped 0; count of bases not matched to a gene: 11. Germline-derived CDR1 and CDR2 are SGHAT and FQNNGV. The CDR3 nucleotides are TGTGCCAGCAGCCCATTTAGCGGGGGTTCATTCTCCTACAATGAGCAGTTCTTC. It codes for CASSPFSGGSFSYNEQFF.

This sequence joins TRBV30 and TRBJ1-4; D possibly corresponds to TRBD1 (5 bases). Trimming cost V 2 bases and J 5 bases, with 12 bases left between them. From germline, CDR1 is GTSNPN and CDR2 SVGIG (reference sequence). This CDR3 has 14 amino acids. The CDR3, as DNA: TGTGCCTGGAGTCCTGACAGTTTGAATGAAAAACTGTTTTTT. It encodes CAWSPDSLNEKLFF.

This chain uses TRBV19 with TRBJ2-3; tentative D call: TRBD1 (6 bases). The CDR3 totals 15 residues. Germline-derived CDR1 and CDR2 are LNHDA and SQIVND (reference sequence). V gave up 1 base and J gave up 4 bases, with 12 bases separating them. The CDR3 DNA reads TGTGCCAGTAGTATAGGTCCAGGGGTCGCAGATACGCAGTATTTT. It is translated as CASSIGPGVADTQYF.

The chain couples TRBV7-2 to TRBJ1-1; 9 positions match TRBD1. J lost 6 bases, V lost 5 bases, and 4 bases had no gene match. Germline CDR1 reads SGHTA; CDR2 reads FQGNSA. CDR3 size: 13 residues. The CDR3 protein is CASSLQGAAEAFF. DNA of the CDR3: TGTGCCAGCAGCCTACAGGGGGCTGCTGAAGCTTTCTTT.

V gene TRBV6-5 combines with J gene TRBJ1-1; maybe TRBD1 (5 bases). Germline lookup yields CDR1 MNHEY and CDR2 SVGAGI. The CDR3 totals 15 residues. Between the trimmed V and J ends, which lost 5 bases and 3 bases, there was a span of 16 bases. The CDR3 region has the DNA TGTGCCAGCAGTCCAATGGGACTTTTAGACACTGAAGCTTTCTTT. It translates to CASSPMGLLDTEAFF.

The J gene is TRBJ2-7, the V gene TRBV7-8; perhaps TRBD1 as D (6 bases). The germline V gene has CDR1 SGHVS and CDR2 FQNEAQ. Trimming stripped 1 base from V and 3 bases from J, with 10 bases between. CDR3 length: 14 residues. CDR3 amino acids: CASSLVGAYYEQYF. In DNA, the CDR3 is TGTGCCAGCAGCTTAGTGGGGGCCTACTACGAGCAGTACTTC. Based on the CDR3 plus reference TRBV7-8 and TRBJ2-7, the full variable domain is GAGVSQSPRYKVAKRGQDVALRCDPISGHVSLFWYQQALGQGPEFLTYFQNEAQLDKSGLPSDRFFAERPEGSVSTLKIQRTQQEDSAVYLCASSLVGAYYEQYFGPGTRLTVT.

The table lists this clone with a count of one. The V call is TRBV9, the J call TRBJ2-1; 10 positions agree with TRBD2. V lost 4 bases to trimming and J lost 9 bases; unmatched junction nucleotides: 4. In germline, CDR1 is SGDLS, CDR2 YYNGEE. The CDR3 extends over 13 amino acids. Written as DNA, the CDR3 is TGTGCCAGCAGCCGCCTAGCGGGGGCTGAGCAGTTCTTC. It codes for CASSRLAGAEQFF.

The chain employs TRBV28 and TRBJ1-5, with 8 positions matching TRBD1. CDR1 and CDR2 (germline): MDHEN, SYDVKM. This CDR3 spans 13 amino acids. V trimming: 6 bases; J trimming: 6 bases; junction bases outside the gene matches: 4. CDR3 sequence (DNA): TGTGCCAGCAGACCACAGGGGGGTCAGCCCCAGCATTTT. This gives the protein CASRPQGGQPQHF.

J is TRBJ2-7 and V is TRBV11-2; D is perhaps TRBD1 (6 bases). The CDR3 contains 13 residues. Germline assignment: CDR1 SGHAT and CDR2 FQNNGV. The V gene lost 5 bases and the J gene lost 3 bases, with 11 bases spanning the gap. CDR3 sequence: CASSQTGGYEQYF. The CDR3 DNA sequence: TGTGCCAGCAGCCAGACAGGCGGCTACGAGCAGTACTTC.

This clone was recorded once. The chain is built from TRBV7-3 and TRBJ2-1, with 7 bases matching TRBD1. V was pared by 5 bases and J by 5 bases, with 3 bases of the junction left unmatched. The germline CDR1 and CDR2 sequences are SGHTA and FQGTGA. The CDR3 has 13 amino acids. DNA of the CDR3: TGTGCCAGCAGCCCACAGGGGAACAATGAGCAGTTCTTC. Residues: CASSPQGNNEQFF.